This TCR beta chain was captured in a study of response to subunit inactivated influenza vaccine. Study-wide points: Authors suggested each seasonal influenza vaccination recruits few new T cells.

As for this clonotype: The antigen is not known.

One entry per CDR3 protein, called by TCRdb with MiXCR from the RT-PCR reads. The sample lists some 500,000 distinct CDR3 sequences, 15% to 20% seen once, with less than 4% in the top ten. The CDR3 length is 14 residues. Germline CDR1 is KGHSH and CDR2 is LQKENI. Trimming cost V 3 bases and J 5 bases, with 11 bases left between them. The TCR originated in a man in his fifties or sixties who received an inactivated influenza vaccine. The chain carries TRBV18 and TRBJ2-1, with D hard to call. The sequences come from CD4+ T cells sorted from PBMCs, collected approximately 25 months after vaccination. The CDR3 DNA reads as TGTGCCAGCTCACCCCAGTCACAGAACAATGAGCAGTTCTTC. It translates to CASSPQSQNNEQFF. Full variable domain (rest looked up from reference TRBV18 and TRBJ2-1): NAGVMQNPRHLVRRRGQEARLRCSPMKGHSHVYWYRQLPEEGLKFMVYLQKENIIDESGMPKERFSAEFPKEGPSILRIQQVVRGDSAAYFCASSPQSQNNEQFFGPGTRLTVL.